This T cell receptor (beta chain) was profiled in a study of cytotoxic CD8 clonotypes in ibrutinib-treated CLL. Assay used: immunoSEQ multiplex PCR; TCRdb lists only in-frame clones, some missing. The table shows around 310,000 clones, with approximately 80% occurring only once. Germline CDR1 is SGHVS and CDR2 is FQNEAQ. V lost 5 bases to trimming and J lost 0 bases, with 20 bases between them. The length of the CDR3 is 18 residues. This chain uses TRBV7-8 with TRBJ1-5; D unresolved. The sequencing used PBMCs, collected before ibrutinib treatment. This receptor was taken from a human donor with chronic lymphocytic leukemia. This chain's CDR3 is CASSQTFPNEYSNQPQHF. The CDR3 nucleotides are TGTGCCAGCAGCCAAACATTTCCCAACGAGTATAGCAATCAGCCCCAGCATTTT.